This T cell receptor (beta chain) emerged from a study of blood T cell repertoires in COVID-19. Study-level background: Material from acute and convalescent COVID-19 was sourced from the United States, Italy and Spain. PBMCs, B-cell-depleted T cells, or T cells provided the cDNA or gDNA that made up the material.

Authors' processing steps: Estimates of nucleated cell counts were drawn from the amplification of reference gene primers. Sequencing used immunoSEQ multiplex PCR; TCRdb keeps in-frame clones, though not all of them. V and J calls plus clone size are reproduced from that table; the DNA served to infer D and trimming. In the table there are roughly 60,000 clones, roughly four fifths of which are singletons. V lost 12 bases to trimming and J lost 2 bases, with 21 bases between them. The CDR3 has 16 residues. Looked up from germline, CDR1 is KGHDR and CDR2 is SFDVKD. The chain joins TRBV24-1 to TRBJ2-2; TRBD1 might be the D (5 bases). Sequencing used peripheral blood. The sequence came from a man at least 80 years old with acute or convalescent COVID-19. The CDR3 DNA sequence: TGTGCCCCCCCCGGTGTCAGGGATAGAAACACCGGGGAGCTGTTTTTT. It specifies CAPPGVRDRNTGELFF.